The present T cell receptor beta chain was sequenced within a study of cytomegalovirus exposure and HLA in healthy donors. Findings of the study overall: An analysis was carried out later, and it reportedly showed fewer N-insertions in an Asian-associated ancestry cluster than the roughly 700-donor mean. Sequencing likely produced, as an artifact, a cluster of highly shared sequence variants. Reported results showed that the classifier diagnosed cytomegalovirus status with high specificity and sensitivity.

A multiplex PCR was run with 60 Vbeta primers and 13 Jbeta primers. The repertoire was sequenced with immunoSEQ multiplex PCR; TCRdb's copy has only in-frame clones and lacks some. The sample has under 95,000 clones; 80% are singletons. This clone was seen only a few times. Its antigen is unknown. J gave up 2 bases and V 1 base, and 5 bases lay outside the gene matches. The CDR3 sequence is 16 residues long. CDR1 is SGHRS and CDR2 is YFSETQ in the germline V gene. The source of this sequence is a male donor in good health and CMV-seronegative. The V call is TRBV5-1, the J call TRBJ2-3; 9 bases map to TRBD1. Input material: PBMCs. CDR3 bases: TGCGCCAGCAGCTTGTTCGGGACAGGGATCACAGATACGCAGTATTTT. This translates into CASSLFGTGITDTQYF.